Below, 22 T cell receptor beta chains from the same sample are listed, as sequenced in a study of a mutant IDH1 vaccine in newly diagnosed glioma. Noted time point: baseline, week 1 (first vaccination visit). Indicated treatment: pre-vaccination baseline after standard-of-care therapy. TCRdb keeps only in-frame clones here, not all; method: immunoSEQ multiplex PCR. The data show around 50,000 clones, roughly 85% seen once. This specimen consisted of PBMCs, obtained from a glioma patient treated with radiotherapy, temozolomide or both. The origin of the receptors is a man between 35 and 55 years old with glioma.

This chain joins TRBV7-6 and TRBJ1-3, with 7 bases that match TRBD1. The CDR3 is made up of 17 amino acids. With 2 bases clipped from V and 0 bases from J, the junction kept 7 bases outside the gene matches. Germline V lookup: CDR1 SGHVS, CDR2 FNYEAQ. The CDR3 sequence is CASSLRATGLSGNTIYF. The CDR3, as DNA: TGTGCCAGCAGCTTACGGGCGACAGGGCTCTCTGGAAACACCATATATTTT.

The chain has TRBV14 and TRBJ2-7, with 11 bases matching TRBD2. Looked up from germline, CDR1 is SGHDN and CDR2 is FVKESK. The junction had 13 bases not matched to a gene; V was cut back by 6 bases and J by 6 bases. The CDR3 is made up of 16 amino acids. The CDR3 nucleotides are TGTGCCAGCAGTCCCGGCCTAGCGGGAGGATACCGCGAGCAGTACTTC. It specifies CASSPGLAGGYREQYF. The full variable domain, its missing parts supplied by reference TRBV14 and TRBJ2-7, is EAGVTQFPSHSVIEKGQTVTLRCDPISGHDNLYWYRRVMGKEIKFLLHFVKESKQDESGMPNNRFLAERTGGTYSTLKVQPAELEDSGVYFCASSPGLAGGYREQYFGPGTRLTVT.

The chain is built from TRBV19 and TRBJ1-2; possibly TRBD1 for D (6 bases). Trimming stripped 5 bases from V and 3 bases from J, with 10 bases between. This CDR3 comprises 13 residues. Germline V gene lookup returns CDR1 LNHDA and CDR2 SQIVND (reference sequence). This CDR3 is CASSVDRYYGYTF. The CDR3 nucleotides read TGTGCCAGTAGTGTGGACAGATACTATGGCTACACCTTC.

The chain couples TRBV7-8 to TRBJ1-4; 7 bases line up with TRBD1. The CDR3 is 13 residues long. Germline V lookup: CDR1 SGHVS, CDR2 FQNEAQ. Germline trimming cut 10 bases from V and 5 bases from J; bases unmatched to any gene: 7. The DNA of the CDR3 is TGTGCCACCCGACAAGGGGGCAATGAAAAACTGTTTTTT. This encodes CATRQGGNEKLFF.

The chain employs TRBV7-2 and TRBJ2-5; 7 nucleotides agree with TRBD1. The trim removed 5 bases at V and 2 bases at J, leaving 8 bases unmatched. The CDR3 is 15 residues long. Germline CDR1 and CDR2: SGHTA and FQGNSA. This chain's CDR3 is CASSTGTAFQETQYF. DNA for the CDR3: TGTGCCAGCAGCACCGGGACAGCATTTCAAGAGACCCAGTACTTC.

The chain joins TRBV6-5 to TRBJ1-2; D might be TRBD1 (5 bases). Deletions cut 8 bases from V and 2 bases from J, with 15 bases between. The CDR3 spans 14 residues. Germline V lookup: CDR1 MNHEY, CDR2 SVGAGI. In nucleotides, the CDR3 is TGTGCCAGCTCCCTTGGGGGGAGGAACTATGGCTACACCTTC. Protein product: CASSLGGRNYGYTF.

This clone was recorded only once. CDR3 coding DNA: TGTGCCACCGGACTAGCGGGAGGGAATGAGCAGTTCTTC. Amino acid sequence: CATGLAGGNEQFF. The rearrangement uses TRBV6-4 and TRBJ2-1; 15 nucleotides match TRBD2. After removal of 10 bases from V and 7 bases from J, the junction contained 2 bases not matched to a gene. The CDR3 totals 13 residues. CDR1 and CDR2 (germline): MRHNA, SNTAGT.

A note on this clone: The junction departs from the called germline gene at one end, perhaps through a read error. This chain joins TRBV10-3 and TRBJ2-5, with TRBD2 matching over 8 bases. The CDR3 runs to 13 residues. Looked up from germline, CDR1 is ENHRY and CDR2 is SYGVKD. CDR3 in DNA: TGTGCCACCAGTAGCGGGGAGGGTGAGACCCAGTACTTC. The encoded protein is CATSSGEGETQYF.

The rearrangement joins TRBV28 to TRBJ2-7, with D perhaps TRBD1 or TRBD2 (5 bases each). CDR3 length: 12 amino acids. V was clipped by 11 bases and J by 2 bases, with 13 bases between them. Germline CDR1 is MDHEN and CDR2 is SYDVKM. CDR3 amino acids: CAVGGNTYEQYF. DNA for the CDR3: TGTGCCGTTGGGGGTAACACCTACGAGCAGTACTTC.

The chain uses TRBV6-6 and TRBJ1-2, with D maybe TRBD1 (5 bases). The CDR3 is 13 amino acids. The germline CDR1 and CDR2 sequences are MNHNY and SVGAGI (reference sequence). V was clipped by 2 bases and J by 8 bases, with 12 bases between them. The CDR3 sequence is CASSYDRGGGYTF. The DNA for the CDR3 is TGTGCCAGCAGTTACGATCGGGGGGGAGGCTACACCTTC.

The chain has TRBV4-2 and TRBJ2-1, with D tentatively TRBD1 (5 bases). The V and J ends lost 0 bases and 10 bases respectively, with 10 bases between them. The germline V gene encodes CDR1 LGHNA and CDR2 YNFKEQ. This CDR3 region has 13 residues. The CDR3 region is CASSQEWGREQFF. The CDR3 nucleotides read TGTGCCAGCAGCCAAGAGTGGGGCAGGGAGCAGTTCTTC.

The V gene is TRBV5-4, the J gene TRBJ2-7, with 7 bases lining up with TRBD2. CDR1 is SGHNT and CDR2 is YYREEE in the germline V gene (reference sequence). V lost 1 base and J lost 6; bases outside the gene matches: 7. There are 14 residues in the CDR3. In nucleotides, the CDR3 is TGTGCCAGCAGCTTGTGGGGGGGTTGGAGCGAGCAGTACTTC. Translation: CASSLWGGWSEQYF.

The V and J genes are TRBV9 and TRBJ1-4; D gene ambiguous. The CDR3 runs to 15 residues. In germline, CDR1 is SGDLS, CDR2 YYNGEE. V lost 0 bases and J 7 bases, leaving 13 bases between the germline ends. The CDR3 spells CASSVGGRKGEKLFF. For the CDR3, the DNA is TGTGCCAGCAGCGTAGGCGGTAGAAAGGGTGAAAAACTGTTTTTT.

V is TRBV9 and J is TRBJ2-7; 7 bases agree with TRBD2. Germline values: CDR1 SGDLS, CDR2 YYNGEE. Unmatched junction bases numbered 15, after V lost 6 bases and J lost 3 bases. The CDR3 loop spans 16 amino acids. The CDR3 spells CASTPGEGGFNYEQYF. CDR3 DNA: TGTGCCAGCACCCCGGGGGAGGGAGGCTTTAACTACGAGCAGTACTTC.

The CDR3 bases are TGTGCCAGCACTCTTTTAGGGGATAGCAATCAGCCCCAGCATTTT. Protein sequence: CASTLLGDSNQPQHF. The V and J genes are TRBV7-8 and TRBJ1-5; a possible D gene is TRBD1 (5 bases). Trimming stripped 7 bases from V and 0 bases from J, with 13 bases between. Germline V gene data show CDR1 as SGHVS and CDR2 as FQNEAQ. The CDR3 spans 15 residues.

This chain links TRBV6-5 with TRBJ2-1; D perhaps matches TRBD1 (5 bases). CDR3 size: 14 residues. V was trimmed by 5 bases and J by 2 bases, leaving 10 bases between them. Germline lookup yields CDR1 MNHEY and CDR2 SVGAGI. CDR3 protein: CASSDRGTYNEQFF. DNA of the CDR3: TGTGCCAGCAGTGATAGGGGTACCTACAATGAGCAGTTCTTC.

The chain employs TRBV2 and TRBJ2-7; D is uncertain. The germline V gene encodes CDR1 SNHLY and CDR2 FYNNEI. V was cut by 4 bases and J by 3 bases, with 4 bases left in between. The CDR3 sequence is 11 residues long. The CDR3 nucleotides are TGTGCCAGCAGTGCCAACTACGAGCAGTACTTC. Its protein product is CASSANYEQYF.

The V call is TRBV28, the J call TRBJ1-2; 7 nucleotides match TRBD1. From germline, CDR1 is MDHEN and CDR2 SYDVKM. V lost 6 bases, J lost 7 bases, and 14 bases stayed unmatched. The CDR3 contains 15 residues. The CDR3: CASSLSQGVVVGYTF. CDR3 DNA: TGTGCCAGCAGCCTTTCTCAGGGGGTGGTAGTTGGCTACACCTTC.

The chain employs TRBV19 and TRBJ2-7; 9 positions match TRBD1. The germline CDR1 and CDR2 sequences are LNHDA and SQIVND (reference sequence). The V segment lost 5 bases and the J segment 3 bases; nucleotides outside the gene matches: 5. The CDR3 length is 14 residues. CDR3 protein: CASSSGTGFYEQYF. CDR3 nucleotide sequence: TGTGCCAGTAGTTCCGGGACAGGGTTCTACGAGCAGTACTTC.

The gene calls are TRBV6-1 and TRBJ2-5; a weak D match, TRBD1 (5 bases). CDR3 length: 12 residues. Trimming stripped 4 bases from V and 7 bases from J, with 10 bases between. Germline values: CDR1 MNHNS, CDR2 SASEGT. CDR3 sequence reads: CASSVGQGTQYF. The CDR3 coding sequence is TGTGCCAGCAGTGTCGGGCAGGGGACCCAGTACTTC.

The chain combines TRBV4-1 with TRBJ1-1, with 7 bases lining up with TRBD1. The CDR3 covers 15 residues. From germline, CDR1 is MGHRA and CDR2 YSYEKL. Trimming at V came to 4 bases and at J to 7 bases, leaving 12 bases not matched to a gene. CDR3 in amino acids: CASSPFWGQGGEAFF. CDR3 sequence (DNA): TGCGCCAGCAGCCCCTTTTGGGGGCAGGGGGGTGAAGCTTTCTTT.

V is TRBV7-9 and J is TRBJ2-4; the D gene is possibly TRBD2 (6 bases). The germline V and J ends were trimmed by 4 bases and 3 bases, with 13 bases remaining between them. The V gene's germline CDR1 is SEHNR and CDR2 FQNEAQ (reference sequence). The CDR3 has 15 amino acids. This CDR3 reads CASSSSERGKNIQYF. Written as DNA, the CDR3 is TGTGCCAGCAGCTCTAGCGAGAGAGGCAAAAACATTCAGTACTTC.